One sample yielded the 28 T cell receptor beta chains listed below, sequenced in a study. One entry per CDR3 protein results from TCRdb running MiXCR on the RT-PCR reads. The sample consists of hundreds of thousands of distinct CDR3 sequences, over 12% of them appearing once. The material sequenced was memory CD4+ T cells from blood. These receptors were obtained from a female donor in good health, serving as a healthy control.

This clonotype has just a few counts. This chain links TRBV4-2 with TRBJ1-5; perhaps TRBD1 as D (6 bases). CDR3 size: 16 residues. The V gene lost 1 base and the J gene lost 2 bases, with 12 bases spanning the gap. The germline gives CDR1 LGHNA, CDR2 YNFKEQ. CDR3 in DNA: TGTGCCAGCAGCCAAGTGACAGGTCAGGGCAATCAGCCCCAGCATTTT. Its protein is CASSQVTGQGNQPQHF.

This clonotype was recorded a few times. The J gene is TRBJ1-6, the V gene TRBV5-3, with TRBD1 as a possible D gene (6 bases). Being an ORF, TRBV5-3 has a function that is uncertain. There are 15 residues in the CDR3. The germline V and J ends were trimmed by 5 bases and 8 bases, with 17 bases remaining between them. CDR3 DNA sequence: TGTGCCAGAAGTGAAACAGGGTTGTTCGATTCACCCCTCCACTTT. Translating it yields CARSETGLFDSPLHF.

The rearrangement links TRBV4-3 to TRBJ1-2, with D perhaps TRBD1 (6 bases). Germline CDR1 LGHNA, CDR2 YSLEER. CDR3 length: 16 residues. Trimming cost V 0 bases and J 3 bases, with 14 bases left between them. CDR3 nucleotides: TGCGCCAGCAGCCAAGATGTAGGGGGAGGGTACTATGGCTACACCTTC. Translation gives CASSQDVGGGYYGYTF.

In this sample, this clonotype turned up a few times. The chain links TRBV11-2 to TRBJ1-1, with D possibly being TRBD1 (5 bases). CDR1 and CDR2 (germline): SGHAT, FQNNGV. The V end lost 2 bases, the J end lost 4 bases, and 11 bases lay between the germline ends. The CDR3 loop spans 14 amino acids. In DNA, the CDR3 is TGTGCCAGCAGCTTATCCAGGGCGAGCACTGAAGCTTTCTTT. This gives the protein CASSLSRASTEAFF.

This clonotype was recorded at least ten times. The CDR3 is CASSRTGTGNTIYF. In DNA form, the CDR3 reads TGTGCCAGCAGCCGTACAGGGACTGGAAACACCATATATTTT. The V call is TRBV6-5, the J call TRBJ1-3, with a possible D match to TRBD1 (6 bases). Between the trimmed V and J ends, which lost 6 bases and 2 bases, there was a span of 11 bases. The CDR3 is 14 amino acids. Germline assignment: CDR1 MNHEY and CDR2 SVGAGI.

V usage is TRBV20-1 and J usage is TRBJ2-3; 8 bases are a match to TRBD2. The CDR3 length is 16 residues. J lost 6 bases, V lost 0 bases, and 11 bases had no gene match. Per germline, CDR1 DFQATT and CDR2 SNEGSKA (reference sequence). The CDR3 sequence: CSARDRRLASSDTQYF. CDR3 sequence (DNA): TGCAGTGCTAGAGATCGGCGACTAGCGAGTTCGGATACGCAGTATTTT.

This clonotype was seen only a few times. The chain combines TRBV4-3 with TRBJ1-4; D unresolved. V shed 4 bases and J shed 4 bases, with 16 bases lying between them. Germline-derived CDR1 and CDR2 are LGHNA and YSLEER. The CDR3 covers 16 residues. The CDR3 sequence is CASSLTAGLSNEKLFF. The CDR3 DNA reads as TGCGCCAGCAGCCTCACGGCCGGTTTAAGTAATGAAAAACTGTTTTTT.

CDR3 sequence (DNA): TGCGCCAGCAGACGGGAGTCGGACACCGGGGAGCTGTTTTTT. Translated, it gives CASRRESDTGELFF. J is TRBJ2-2 and V is TRBV10-1; possibly TRBD2 for D (6 bases). CDR1 and CDR2 (germline): WNHNN, SYGVQD (reference sequence). The V and J ends lost 6 bases and 3 bases respectively, with 11 bases between them. The CDR3 consists of 14 residues.

The sample holds many counts of this clonotype. The genes are TRBV5-1 and TRBJ2-7; no definite D call. CDR1 and CDR2 (germline): SGHRS, YFSETQ. This CDR3 is 12 amino acids long. V dropped 1 base and J dropped 3 bases, with 5 bases sitting between them. The CDR3: CASSLIGYEQYF. The DNA for the CDR3 is TGCGCCAGCAGCTTGATTGGCTACGAGCAGTACTTC.

As for this clonotype: A much larger clone lies one base from this, so it may be a read error. This chain links TRBV6-2 or TRBV6-3 with TRBJ1-2; no clear D gene. This CDR3 region has 12 residues. V was cut by 2 bases and J by 3 bases, with 4 bases left in between. Germline V CDR1 and CDR2: MNHEY, SVGEGT. CDR3 sequence (DNA): TGTGCCAGCAGTTACGTGGACTATGGCTACACCTTC. It is translated as CASSYVDYGYTF.

This clonotype was detected ten times or more. This chain links TRBV12-3 or TRBV12-4 with TRBJ2-3, with TRBD2 matching over 9 bases. The CDR3 has 16 residues. The J segment lost 2 bases and the V segment lost 5 bases, leaving 8 bases of the junction unmatched. The DNA of the CDR3 is TGTGCCAGCAGTGACCCTCGACTAGCGGACACAGATACGCAGTATTTT. Translation gives CASSDPRLADTDTQYF.

The rearrangement links TRBV6-1 to TRBJ2-1, with a possible D match to TRBD1 (6 bases). The germline V and J ends were trimmed by 5 bases and 3 bases, with 14 bases remaining between them. Germline CDR1 reads MNHNS; CDR2 reads SASEGT. The CDR3 totals 15 residues. CDR3 DNA: TGTGCCAGCAGTTACAGGGACGAGTACTACAATGAGCAGTTCTTC. It specifies CASSYRDEYYNEQFF.

The genes are TRBV12-3 or TRBV12-4 and TRBJ1-3; D gene unclear. The CDR3 sequence is 15 residues long. V was shortened by 3 bases and J by 2 bases, with 11 bases between the two germline ends. CDR3 nucleotide sequence: TGTGCCAGCAGTTTTCCGGGGAGAACTGGAAACACCATATATTTT. This encodes CASSFPGRTGNTIYF.

This clonotype was seen at least ten times. V is TRBV12-3 or TRBV12-4 and J is TRBJ2-7; 8 bases align to TRBD2. Germline trimming cut 5 bases from V and 2 bases from J; bases unmatched to any gene: 8. The CDR3 is 15 amino acids. The CDR3: CASSPSGSTPYEQYF. CDR3 bases: TGTGCCAGCAGTCCCAGCGGGAGTACGCCCTACGAGCAGTACTTC.

This clonotype came up many times. This chain uses TRBV6-6 with TRBJ1-3; D not resolved. The germline V and J ends were trimmed by 7 bases and 2 bases, with 12 bases remaining between them. Germline V gene lookup returns CDR1 MNHNY and CDR2 SVGAGI (reference sequence). CDR3 size: 14 residues. As DNA, the CDR3 is TGTGCCAGCAACGCAGAGGTGGCTGGAAACACCATATATTTT. Protein sequence: CASNAEVAGNTIYF.

The sample holds many counts of this clonotype. The chain couples TRBV5-1 to TRBJ2-3; 7 bases align to TRBD2. This CDR3 contains 13 residues. V was clipped by 5 bases and J by 9 bases; unmatched bases: 9. Germline CDR1 is SGHRS and CDR2 is YFSETQ. The CDR3: CASRGDSGGTQYF. The CDR3 nucleotides read TGCGCCAGCAGAGGGGACTCGGGGGGAACGCAGTATTTT.

This clonotype was picked up many times. The V gene is TRBV6-2 or TRBV6-3, the J gene TRBJ1-1; D not resolved. The germline gives CDR1 MNHEY, CDR2 SVGEGT. Trimming took 4 bases from V and 0 from J, leaving 6 bases between them. The CDR3 is 13 residues long. The CDR3 protein is CASSWWVNTEAFF. The CDR3 region has the DNA TGTGCCAGCAGTTGGTGGGTGAACACTGAAGCTTTCTTT.

The rearrangement joins TRBV20-1 to TRBJ1-5, with 8 bases matching TRBD1. Germline CDR1 reads DFQATT; CDR2 reads SNEGSKA (reference sequence). This CDR3 region has 15 residues. Losses at the gene ends were 1 base for V and 2 bases for J; bases not matched to a gene: 4. Here the CDR3 DNA reads TGCAGTGCTAGAGTAGGGGGACAGGGCAATCAGCCCCAGCATTTT. Residues: CSARVGGQGNQPQHF.

V is TRBV27 and J is TRBJ1-2, with TRBD1 matching over 7 bases. Losses at the gene ends were 4 bases for V and 7 bases for J; bases not matched to a gene: 6. This CDR3 contains 13 residues. Germline CDR1 MNHEY, CDR2 SMNVEV (reference sequence). This chain's CDR3 is CASSWSTGSGYTF. CDR3 nucleotide sequence: TGTGCCAGCAGTTGGTCGACAGGGTCTGGCTACACCTTC.

The V gene is TRBV28, the J gene TRBJ1-1; 9 nucleotides agree with TRBD1. Germline V gene data show CDR1 as MDHEN and CDR2 as SYDVKM. V was clipped by 2 bases and J by 2 bases; unmatched bases: 6. CDR3 length: 16 amino acids. Here the CDR3 DNA reads TGTGCCAGCAGTTTAGGTTGGACAGGGGATAACACTGAAGCTTTCTTT. Encoded protein: CASSLGWTGDNTEAFF.

The chain recombines TRBV4-3 with TRBJ2-1, with 12 bases fitting TRBD1. The length of the CDR3 is 15 residues. The ends lost 3 bases at V and 9 bases at J; junction bases unmatched: 6. Germline V gives CDR1 LGHNA, CDR2 YSLEER. The CDR3 sequence is CASSQVRDRGREQFF. Written as DNA, the CDR3 is TGCGCCAGCAGCCAGGTCCGGGACAGGGGGCGTGAGCAGTTCTTC.

This clonotype was detected many times. The chain recombines TRBV20-1 with TRBJ2-1, with D hard to call. The CDR3 has 14 residues. The V and J ends lost 3 bases and 2 bases respectively, with 11 bases between them. From germline, CDR1 is DFQATT and CDR2 SNEGSKA (reference sequence). The CDR3, as DNA: TGCAGTGCTAGGGAAATAGGGCCCTACAATGAGCAGTTCTTC. It yields the protein CSAREIGPYNEQFF.

This clonotype has a count of ten or more. J is TRBJ2-3 and V is TRBV7-2, with 9 nucleotides matching TRBD2. Unmatched junction bases numbered 6, after V lost 10 bases and J lost 1 base. Germline CDR1 SGHTA, CDR2 FQGNSA. This CDR3 has 14 amino acids. The CDR3 protein is CAIGRTSGTDTQYF. Here the CDR3 DNA reads TGTGCCATCGGAAGGACTAGCGGCACAGATACGCAGTATTTT.

This clonotype was picked up a small number of times. The rearrangement links TRBV5-1 to TRBJ2-5; 7 bases are shared with TRBD1. The length of the CDR3 is 15 residues. Per germline, CDR1 SGHRS and CDR2 YFSETQ. Trimming cost V 2 bases and J 5 bases; bases outside gene matches: 9. CDR3 in DNA: TGCGCCAGCAGCTTTGGGACAGATCCCGCGGAGACCCAGTACTTC. This codes for CASSFGTDPAETQYF. Using reference TRBV5-1 and TRBJ2-5 for the parts outside the CDR3, the full variable domain is KAGVTQTPRYLIKTRGQQVTLSCSPISGHRSVSWYQQTPGQGLQFLFEYFSETQRNKGNFPGRFSGRQFSNSRSEMNVSTLELGDSALYLCASSFGTDPAETQYFGPGTRLLVL.

V usage is TRBV20-1 and J usage is TRBJ2-5, with 12 bases matching TRBD2. This CDR3 has 16 amino acids. CDR1 DFQATT and CDR2 SNEGSKA come from the germline V gene (reference sequence). The junction had 7 bases not matched to a gene; V was cut back by 0 bases and J by 5 bases. Here the CDR3 reads CSARDLLTSGRETQYF. DNA for the CDR3: TGCAGTGCTAGAGATCTGTTAACTAGCGGGAGGGAGACCCAGTACTTC.

The rearrangement uses TRBV11-2 and TRBJ1-6; D gene uncertain. V lost 1 base to trimming and J lost 19 bases, with 17 bases between them. The CDR3 runs to 13 residues. Germline lookup yields CDR1 SGHAT and CDR2 FQNNGV. CDR3 sequence reads: CASSLALGSFLHF. CDR3 in DNA: TGTGCCAGCAGCTTAGCCTTAGGCAGCTTCTTGCACTTT. The variable domain in full, with the rest retrieved from reference TRBV11-2 and TRBJ1-6, is EAGVAQSPRYKIIEKRQSVAFWCNPISGHATLYWYQQILGQGPKLLIQFQNNGVVDDSQLPKDRFSAERLKGVDSTLKIQPAKLEDSAVYLCASSLALGSFLHFGNGTRLTVT.

This clonotype was recorded a few times. This rearrangement joins TRBV24-1 to TRBJ2-2, with a tentative D call TRBD1 (8 bases). V was trimmed by 7 bases and J by 0 bases, leaving 17 bases between them. Per germline, CDR1 KGHDR and CDR2 SFDVKD. The CDR3 extends over 17 amino acids. The CDR3 nucleotides are TGTGCCACCAGCGGACGGGGGGACAGGACGAACACCGGGGAGCTGTTTTTT. As protein: CATSGRGDRTNTGELFF.

The chain joins TRBV13 to TRBJ1-4, with unresolved D. CDR1 PRHDT and CDR2 FYEKMQ come from the germline V gene (reference sequence). This CDR3 spans 12 amino acids. V lost 5 bases and J lost 8, with 9 bases in between. DNA of the CDR3: TGTGCCAGCAGCAAACTGGAAGAAAAACTGTTTTTT. Translating gives CASSKLEEKLFF. Together with reference TRBV13 and TRBJ1-4, the CDR3 gives the full variable domain: AAGVIQSPRHLIKEKRETATLKCYPIPRHDTVYWYQQGPGQDPQFLISFYEKMQSDKGSIPDRFSAQQFSDYHSELNMSSLELGDSALYFCASSKLEEKLFFGSGTQLSVL.